This T cell receptor beta chain was sequenced in a study of T cell changes during pregnancy in multiple sclerosis. The trim removed 8 bases at V and 10 bases at J, leaving 11 bases unmatched. This CDR3 has 14 residues. CDR1 and CDR2 from the germline V gene are MDHEN and SYDVKM. The assay was immunoSEQ multiplex PCR, and TCRdb's table has in-frame clones only and misses some. Of 40,000 to 55,000 clones listed, roughly 90% were seen once; the top ten hold 1.5%. This TCR derives from a female donor in good health, enrolled as a control in a pregnancy study. Source: peripheral blood, taken in the first trimester of pregnancy. This rearrangement joins TRBV28 to TRBJ1-4; 9 bases match TRBD1. CDR3 DNA: TGTGCCAGCCTAGCCGGGACAGGGTTCGGAAAACTGTTTTTT. Its translation: CASLAGTGFGKLFF.